The 7 T cell receptor beta chains below were found in one sample sequenced in a study of T-cell memory formation after mild COVID-19. TCRdb re-called the 5' RACE reads with MiXCR, one entry per CDR3 protein. The top ten hold 2.5% to 4% of the sample, which has approximately 150,000 distinct CDR3 sequences, 13% seen once. Sequenced sample: PBMCs or a T cell subset sorted from them (not recorded which). These receptors came from a man aged 18 to 29 who had mild COVID-19 (a few samples of this study predate the infection). Cell type and time point are not known.

This chain connects TRBV5-1 to TRBJ2-1; D is possibly TRBD1 (6 bases). Per germline, CDR1 SGHRS and CDR2 YFSETQ. Trimming removed 2 bases from V and 8 bases from J, with 11 bases in between. The CDR3 length is 13 residues. The CDR3 reads CASSFRSGDEQFF. CDR3 nucleotides: TGCGCCAGCAGCTTCAGGTCAGGGGATGAGCAGTTCTTC.

This clonotype was counted between two and nine times. The rearrangement uses TRBV11-2 and TRBJ1-1, with a tentative D call TRBD1 (6 bases). The CDR3 spans 12 residues. Germline loops: CDR1 SGHAT, CDR2 FQNNGV. Trimming took 5 bases from V and 10 from J, leaving 14 bases between them. CDR3 bases: TGTGCCAGCAGCCCCGGGGGCCAACGAGCTTTCTTT. Translating it yields CASSPGGQRAFF.

This clonotype was observed many times. The chain links TRBV5-1 to TRBJ2-6; perhaps TRBD2 as D (5 bases). Germline lookup yields CDR1 SGHRS and CDR2 YFSETQ. V lost 6 bases to trimming and J lost 2 bases, with 12 bases between them. CDR3 length: 15 amino acids. In DNA, the CDR3 is TGCGCCAGCAACGACGGGAACGCTGGGGCCAACGTCCTGACTTTC. Its translation is CASNDGNAGANVLTF.

This clonotype has only a few counts. The chain links TRBV11-2 to TRBJ2-5; D ambiguous. The germline V gene encodes CDR1 SGHAT and CDR2 FQNNGV. Trimming removed 6 bases from V and 9 bases from J, with 8 bases in between. The CDR3 contains 10 residues. CDR3 region: CASRTKAQYF. The CDR3 DNA sequence: TGTGCCAGCAGGACCAAGGCCCAGTACTTC.

The rearrangement uses TRBV29-1 and TRBJ2-3; D gene ambiguous. Deletions cut 0 bases from V and 10 bases from J, with 14 bases between. The CDR3 totals 13 residues. Germline CDR1 is SQVTM and CDR2 is ANQGSEA. Written as DNA, the CDR3 is TGCAGCGTTGAAGAACAGAGGCGCCCAGCGCAGTATTTT. Encoded protein: CSVEEQRRPAQYF.

This chain links TRBV4-1 with TRBJ1-5; 9 bases are a match to TRBD1. Per the germline V gene, CDR1 is MGHRA and CDR2 is YSYEKL. The length of the CDR3 is 16 residues. V was pared by 2 bases and J by 7 bases, with 9 bases of the junction left unmatched. CDR3 DNA: TGCGCCAGCAGCCAACGACAGGGGGGCCGTATCCAGCCCCAGCATTTT. Protein: CASSQRQGGRIQPQHF.

This clonotype was seen more than once but under ten times. The rearrangement links TRBV12-3 or TRBV12-4 to TRBJ2-7, with D perhaps matching TRBD1 (6 bases). The CDR3 loop spans 13 amino acids. The V gene lost 8 bases and the J gene lost 3 bases, with 14 bases spanning the gap. The chain's CDR3 is CASGPTGYYEQYF. Here the CDR3 DNA reads TGTGCCAGCGGACCGACAGGTTACTACGAGCAGTACTTC.